This T cell receptor (beta chain) was captured in a study of CD4 T cells in relation to SARS-CoV-2 and coronaviruses. Across the study: A couple of subjects were Hispanic; patients were seven or eight males and a handful of females.

The sample holds one count of this clone. As yet, its antigen is unknown. Whole-study results and caveats: Each donor contributed either pre-pandemic or post-infection samples, not both.

Trimming removed 7 bases from V and 1 base from J, with 10 bases in between. The CDR3 sequence is 13 residues long. The assay was immunoSEQ multiplex PCR, and TCRdb's table has in-frame clones only and misses some. The sample contains about 36,000 clones, 77% of which appear only once. V and J are TRBV12-3 or TRBV12-4 and TRBJ1-1; a possible D gene is TRBD1 (5 bases). The source is an adult with COVID-19. What was sequenced was memory CD4+ T cells from PBMCs, cultured in vitro. In DNA form, the CDR3 reads TGTGCCAGCACCCCGACAGAGAACACTGAAGCTTTCTTT. Protein product: CASTPTENTEAFF.